This T cell receptor (beta chain) was captured by sequencing in a study of T cell responses to AZD1222 COVID-19 vaccine. Generated by immunoSEQ multiplex PCR, the TCRdb table keeps only in-frame clones and is missing some. This table has roughly 120,000 clones, around 90% appearing once. Concerning this clone: Its antigen is as yet unknown.

Pooled together were second doses at about 4 or about 12 weeks. Study outcomes and limitations: Recipients of two AZD1222 doses showed rising Spike-specific TCR breadth and depth. White British people made up most donors, females outnumbered males, and clonal diversity was possibly underestimated.

Sequencing was performed on peripheral blood, taken 28 days after the second AZD1222 dose. This receptor was obtained from an adult who received the AZD1222 COVID-19 vaccine.

DNA for the CDR3: TGTGCCAGCAGATCCGGGACGTATTTCTATGGCTACACCTTC. Its translation is CASRSGTYFYGYTF. This sequence joins TRBV27 and TRBJ1-2, with D perhaps TRBD1 (5 bases). The germline V and J ends were trimmed by 6 bases and 4 bases, with 15 bases remaining between them. The germline V gene has CDR1 MNHEY and CDR2 SMNVEV (reference sequence). The CDR3 spans 14 residues.